This T cell receptor beta chain was captured by sequencing in a study of T-cell reconstitution after alpha-beta-depleted transplantation in children. This clonotype showed up just a few times. Its target is unknown. Unique molecular identifiers were incorporated when the TCRbeta library was constructed. Each CDR3 protein gets one entry after TCRdb re-called the PCR reads with MiXCR. This table has some 840,000 distinct CDR3 sequences, roughly 15% appearing once. The germline V and J ends were trimmed by 0 bases and 1 base, with 14 bases remaining between them. Per the germline V gene, CDR1 is SNHLY and CDR2 is FYNNEI. The CDR3 runs 17 residues. Findings and limits, study-wide: There were reportedly several hundred expanded graft clones from which alpha-beta T cells came about two months after transplant. At day 60, the high TCRbeta diversity found in some patients originated from recipient T cells and thymic progenitors that had survived. T-cell counts and diversity at one year following transplant were attributed mainly to newly produced T cells.

The J gene is TRBJ2-3, the V gene TRBV2; no clear D gene. The sequenced sample was PBMCs, mostly from graft donor cells, obtained 360 days after TCRalphabeta/CD19-depleted stem cell transplant. This TCR was sampled from a male patient between 5 and 17 years old who had a stem cell transplant for acute lymphoblastic leukemia, so the T cells may come from the graft donor. DNA for the CDR3: TGTGCCAGCAGTGAAGCGCCGCAAGCCCCGGGCACAGATACGCAGTATTTT. It is translated as CASSEAPQAPGTDTQYF.